This T cell receptor beta chain is from a study of CD8 T cells in acute hepatitis C reinfection. The assay was immunoSEQ multiplex PCR, and TCRdb's table has in-frame clones only and misses some. The sample carries around 34,000 clones, about 86% recorded once. General observations from the study: Alphabeta pairing of public clonotypes could not be determined from bulk TCRbeta data. Preferential TRBV04 and TRBV06 usage appeared in all groups and was not explained by the naive pool. Differing sequencing approaches may have limited exact matches to other epitopes. No group differed significantly in the high NS3-1073 repertoire diversity.

As for time point: naive CD8 control sorted from an acute-time-point sample. Remarks on this clone: Its specificity is not known.

Germline CDR1 is ENHRY and CDR2 is SYGVKD. The junction had 6 bases not matched to a gene; V was cut back by 6 bases and J by 5 bases. This CDR3 comprises 14 residues. The chain is built from TRBV10-3 and TRBJ2-7; 11 nucleotides match TRBD1. The sample taken for sequencing was naive CD8+ T cells from PBMCs. The TCR originated in a man in his thirties or forties with chronic hepatitis C. The CDR3 DNA reads as TGTGCCATCAGCCTTCGGACAGGGGGCGACGAGCAGTACTTC. Translation gives CAISLRTGGDEQYF.